This section outlines one T cell receptor (beta chain) sequence together with its context. Its antigen is not identified. One junction end disagrees with the germline gene, perhaps due to a read error. This record comes from a study of cytomegalovirus exposure and HLA in healthy donors. Overall study: Prior work identified around 110 million unique TCR beta sequences in about 179 million T cells. Findings and caveats of the study: While the bulk of TCR sequences proved rare, some public TCRs turned up in many donors.

The germline gives CDR1 SEHNR, CDR2 FQNEAQ (reference sequence). The CDR3 sequence is 13 residues long. The PCR employed 60 Vbeta primers together with 13 Jbeta primers. The data were produced by immunoSEQ multiplex PCR, yet TCRdb's version contains in-frame clones alone and is incomplete. In the table there are fewer than 180,000 clones, approximately 85% of which are singletons. This TCR was sampled from a man in his fifties or sixties in good health and CMV-seropositive. The chain carries TRBV7-9 and TRBJ2-7, with 7 positions matching TRBD1. Material for sequencing was PBMCs. CDR3 loop: CSSSLETGDEQYF. CDR3 in DNA: TGTTCCAGCAGCTTAGAAACAGGGGACGAGCAGTACTTC.